This paragraph covers one T cell receptor (beta chain) sequence. Which antigen it targets is not known. No much larger clone exists at a distance of one base, and base qualities are not known. Based on the germline V gene, the CDR1 and CDR2 sequences are MGHRA and YSYEKL. CDR3 length: 16 amino acids, cysteine to phenylalanine. Solely the CDR3 DNA is kept, with 48 bases framed from the first base. Trimming takes 1 base off V and 6 bases off J; junction bases not matched to a gene: 8. The library came from the immunoSEQ multiplex PCR assay. For the multiplex PCR, a mixture combining 60 forward primers for TCR Vbeta segments and 13 reverse primers for TCR Jbeta segments was used. The CDR3 region of rearranged TCR beta genes was amplified from genomic DNA with a multiplex PCR assay. On the Illumina HiSeq System, the amplified TCR beta libraries were sequenced as 87-base-pair reads. The authors processed their data as follows. A later analysis tallied 70 million to 100 million unique TCR beta chains across the 660 or so repertoires, and some 10 million of those chains were shared by two or more donors. Raw reads were error-corrected and collapsed into unique sequences by a nearest-neighbor algorithm in which closely related sequences were merged to remove PCR and sequencing errors. CDR3 sequences were aligned to IMGT reference sequences to assign V, D and J gene segments. Each retained sequence needed at least a six-nucleotide match to both a V gene segment and a J gene segment. A rearrangement was called productive if the CDR3 had no stop codons and remained in frame with V and J, and every other rearrangement was called non-productive. CDR3 was defined according to IMGT convention as the region running from the second conserved V-encoded cysteine to the conserved J-encoded phenylalanine. The earlier analysis of around 640 of the donors excluded sequences that lacked an unambiguous match to a single V gene segment. In an earlier analysis of a few hundred of the donors, V segments were called functional above 56.7% productive rearrangements and were called segregating when the between-donor standard deviation exceeded 5%. A statistical classification framework was built for diagnosing cytomegalovirus status from the catalog of TCR beta chain sequences. A later analysis assigned V and J genes by comparing TCR nucleotide sequences with IMGT/GENE-DB human TR gene sequences. Using the TCRdist pipeline, a later analysis assigned CDR3 sequences along with most-parsimonious VDJ recombination scenarios. In a later analysis, each TCR beta chain was defined by its CDR3 amino acid sequence together with its V-gene family, and reads without a unique V-gene family were excluded. In a later analysis, 450 to 600 highly shared, low-generation-probability nucleotide sequences were removed to address suspected cross-contamination and a sequencing artifact. In a later analysis, a clonal expansion index for each public chain was calculated from normalized within-repertoire ranks of inferred template counts. A later analysis computed generation probabilities with a VDJ recombination model fitted to out-of-frame rearrangements, and checked the results against IGoR. Hypergeometric tests were used in a later analysis to score TCR-TCR, TCR-HLA and TCR-CMV co-occurrence, with a repertoire-size bias correction applied to the TCR pairs. False discovery rates were estimated in a later analysis by permuting HLA or CMV assignments 20 times. A later analysis grouped co-occurring TCRs with DBSCAN, adding TCRdist sequence similarity when clustering within HLA-allele-positive subsets. Repertoires with fewer than 30,000 or more than 120,000 public chains were left out of co-occurrence clustering, as were five repertoires with anomalous nucleotide sharing. Here the immuneACCESS table is served through TCRdb, limited to in-frame sequences with V and J called. Missing clones are a known gap in these copies; in checked studies unresolved V genes cover under half, and the rest lacks a known reason. For V, J and clone size, that table is used; D and trimming come from the DNA. The sample records around 180,000 clones, 80% to 90% of which are singletons. The ten biggest clones cover approximately 2.4% of the sample.

The cohort consisted of 666 healthy bone marrow donors. At the time of sampling, every cohort member was nominally healthy, though immune exposures that went unrecorded were likely present. The donor was CMV seronegative and belonged to the group of around 400 seronegative cohort members. A peripheral blood sample was provided by each donor, and peripheral blood mononuclear cells were used for TCR beta sequencing. Genomic DNA was extracted from the blood cell samples with the Qiagen DNeasy Blood Extraction Kit. This specimen comes from a study of cytomegalovirus exposure and HLA in healthy donors (dated by TCRdb to 2016 to 2017). For the study in its entirety: In an earlier analysis of under 600 of the donors, approximately 300 Gb of sequence data and 90 million to 120 million unique TCR beta sequences from about 179 million T cells were reported. Four to six DR-DQ haplotypes were handled as single units for association and clustering, since linkage in the cohort was strong. The aim of the study was to test whether cataloging public T cell receptors could identify signatures of past pathogen exposure. A separate validation cohort of over 95 different subjects was used in addition to the roughly 670-subject first cohort. A later analysis re-examined previously published TCR beta repertoires from 610 or so donors and added high-resolution HLA genotyping to investigate patterns of TCR occurrence. Genome-wide SNP genotypes for about 55% of the roughly 670 donors were used in a later genetic analysis, which treated that subset as a discovery cohort. Among the roughly 400 genotyped donors, around 81% belonged to the genetic ancestry cluster associated with self-reported Caucasian donors. To predict cytomegalovirus infection status, the study combined high-throughput TCR immunosequencing, statistical association of individual TCRs with disease status, and machine learning. An earlier analysis of fewer than 700 of the donors applied high-throughput TCR beta sequencing to assess whether each TCR beta V gene segment acted as functional or pseudogenic. On average, around 240,000 unique TCR beta nucleotide sequences were sequenced per donor among 398 genotyped donors of the cohort, with roughly 19% of those sequences being non-productive. Every discovery cohort repertoire had been produced on one sequencing platform. Class I and class II HLA loci were covered by the typing at four-digit resolution. An early release covering just under 650 HLA-typed donors comprised around 300 gigabases of sequencing data and approximately 80 million unique TCR sequences. The later analysis used no new phenotypic data to find candidate immune exposures, relying instead on TCR beta sequences and their occurrence across donors. Typing coverage varied by locus: about 620-630 donors for A, B, C, DRB1 and DQB1; approximately 520 for DQA1; nearly 610 for DPA1; 450 to 480 for DPB1. Donor age, sex, ethnicity and CMV serostatus were compiled together with the repertoire data. Using immunosequencing, the study profiled T cell repertoires from around 670 subjects and related those repertoires to cytomegalovirus serostatus.

General findings and caveats noted by the study authors: The earlier analysis of fewer than 750 of the donors excluded some 15 rarely observed V segments, including chromosome 9 orphons, because counts were too low. Specific HLA alleles were associated with some 15,000 TCR beta sequences at a false discovery rate of 0.05 in a later analysis. Several of the top co-occurrence clusters appeared to be linked to parvovirus B19, influenza, CMV and Epstein-Barr virus, according to a later analysis. In both the original and validation cohorts, the classifier was reported to diagnose cytomegalovirus status with high specificity and sensitivity. A further reported finding was that TCR beta sequences accurately predicted the HLA-A and HLA-B alleles for most subjects in the first cohort. In a later analysis, HLA-associated TCR beta chains were found to be more clonally expanded and to have lower generation probabilities than equally common non-associated chains. In a later analysis, the rate of TCR association differed among HLA loci, with DRB1 alleles having the most associated TCRs and HLA-C alleles having the fewest. When HLA alleles, especially DR and DQ, strongly co-occurred, TCR associations were difficult to assign to individual alleles. The presence/absence analyses assumed that sequencing depth was roughly uniform across donors, and that assumption may not be true. CMV serostatus was the only immune exposure information available for the cohort. The authors suggested that the approach could potentially be extended to other disease states and immunological phenotypes. Most TCR sequences were seen in very few donors, while some public TCRs were found in many individuals. HLA typing was unavailable for some donors at each locus, so association tests used only the typed subset. Because the 87-base-pair reads could not distinguish some IMGT-functional V segments, including TRBV6-2 and TRBV6-3, those segments were excluded. A later genetic analysis associated a missense DCLRE1C variant with V-gene and J-gene trimming of TCR beta chains, and an independent cohort replicated the association. The study gave a list of under 200 TCR beta chains associated with cytomegalovirus. This cohort had only TCR beta chains sequenced, and the lack of alpha or paired-chain data limited which features could be detected. In a later genetic analysis, fewer N-insertions in productive TCRs were reported among donors in an Asian-associated ancestry cluster than the approximately 710-donor mean. Linkage disequilibrium might explain the correlated functional status among segregating V segments, but an unknown experimental factor could not be excluded. A later analysis found that most CMV-associated TCR beta chains appeared HLA-restricted, with HLA associations seemingly driven largely by CMV exposure. Three of the identified cytomegalovirus-associated TCR beta chains were confirmed in vitro to be specific for cytomegalovirus antigens. A cluster of highly shared sequence variants was judged likely to represent a technical artifact of the sequencing pipeline. An earlier analysis of approximately 590 of the donors showed that most TCR beta V segments appeared in productive rearrangements either about 87% or about 30% of the time, which broadly matched IMGT annotations.

This clonotype was sampled from a male donor in good health and CMV-seronegative. The chain joins TRBV4-1 to TRBJ1-1; a stretch of 10 junction bases matches TRBD1. Sequenced sample: PBMCs. The CDR3 region reads CASSQVAGTGVPEAFF. The base sequence is TGCGCCAGCAGCCAAGTAGCCGGGACAGGGGTTCCTGAAGCTTTCTTT.